This TCR beta chain is drawn from a study of T cell clones after liver transplantation. About the research overall: Samples came from ITN030ST, which attempted immunosuppression withdrawal within 2 years of liver transplantation. TCRbeta sequencing after a pre-transplant mixed lymphocyte reaction identified graft-donor-reactive clones, later tracked in post-transplant blood. Until 12-24 months post-transplant, subjects got standard immunosuppression and no induction.

Unstimulated PBMCs were sorted into CD3+CD4+ and CD3+CD8+ populations. This clone was observed at least ten times. The V gene end was trimmed by 4 bases and the J gene end by 0 bases; junction bases not matched to a gene: 12. The length of the CDR3 is 19 residues. The germline gives CDR1 SGHDT, CDR2 YYEEEE. Sequencing used immunoSEQ multiplex PCR; TCRdb keeps in-frame clones, though not all of them. This repertoire shows 68,000 or so clones, 75% to 85% found once; its top ten account for less than 0.65%. The specimen was CD4+ T cells from blood, collected before liver transplant. The chain joins TRBV5-6 to TRBJ2-6, with 8 bases lining up with TRBD1. This TCR came from a human donor who received a liver transplant. CDR3 DNA: TGTGCCAGCAGCCCGGGCCCCGGGACAGGCCTCTCTGGGGCCAACGTCCTGACTTTC. It encodes CASSPGPGTGLSGANVLTF.